A selection of T cell receptor beta chains follows, all from one sample in a study of PD-1 blockade in classical Hodgkin lymphoma. Produced via immunoSEQ multiplex PCR; TCRdb's table is partial and in-frame only. This table has 7,000 or so clones, 60% appearing once. The specimen comprised CD8+ T cells from blood, sampled before the fourth cycle of nivolumab. The receptors come from a human donor with classical Hodgkin lymphoma. Both conserved end residues are part of each CDR3. The order of the fields is V gene, D gene, J gene, CDR3 protein. The D gene is left open where the match is weak.

V gene: TRBV27
D gene: .
J gene: TRBJ2-7
CDR3 protein: CASSLGFGGVSYEQYF

V gene: TRBV6-6
D gene: TRBD1
J gene: TRBJ2-1
CDR3 protein: CASSSGGVSYNEQFF

V gene: TRBV28
D gene: TRBD1
J gene: TRBJ2-5
CDR3 protein: CASRDRGMETQYF

V gene: TRBV29-1
D gene: TRBD1
J gene: TRBJ2-1
CDR3 protein: CSVLPSGGSYNEQFF

V gene: TRBV13
D gene: .
J gene: TRBJ1-5
CDR3 protein: CASSLRGDSNQPQHF

V gene: TRBV7-6
D gene: .
J gene: TRBJ1-2
CDR3 protein: CASSLAGLYGYTF

V gene: TRBV28
D gene: .
J gene: TRBJ2-5
CDR3 protein: CASTVGRDPLQTQYF

V gene: TRBV27
D gene: .
J gene: TRBJ1-1
CDR3 protein: CASSLYRDGTEAFF

V gene: TRBV18
D gene: .
J gene: TRBJ2-7
CDR3 protein: CASSLGPLTEQYF

V gene: TRBV2
D gene: .
J gene: TRBJ2-3
CDR3 protein: CASSAAPGLDTDTQYF

V gene: TRBV14
D gene: .
J gene: TRBJ2-1
CDR3 protein: CASSQVAASYNEQFF

V gene: TRBV14
D gene: TRBD2
J gene: TRBJ2-3
CDR3 protein: CASSQAHVAGLSTDTQYF

V gene: TRBV28
D gene: TRBD1
J gene: TRBJ1-1
CDR3 protein: CASRLSGTGGRNTEAFF

V gene: TRBV9
D gene: TRBD2
J gene: TRBJ2-1
CDR3 protein: CASSLYISGKVDEQFF

V gene: TRBV5-5
D gene: .
J gene: TRBJ2-1
CDR3 protein: CASSRDAPMVNEQFF

V gene: TRBV18
D gene: .
J gene: TRBJ2-2
CDR3 protein: CASSLFGQTTGELFF

V gene: TRBV4-1
D gene: TRBD1
J gene: TRBJ1-1
CDR3 protein: CASSQDREGTEAFF

V gene: TRBV30
D gene: .
J gene: TRBJ2-7
CDR3 protein: CAWSRVDSYEQYF

V gene: TRBV5-1
D gene: TRBD2
J gene: TRBJ2-7
CDR3 protein: CASSYRGLADVREQYF